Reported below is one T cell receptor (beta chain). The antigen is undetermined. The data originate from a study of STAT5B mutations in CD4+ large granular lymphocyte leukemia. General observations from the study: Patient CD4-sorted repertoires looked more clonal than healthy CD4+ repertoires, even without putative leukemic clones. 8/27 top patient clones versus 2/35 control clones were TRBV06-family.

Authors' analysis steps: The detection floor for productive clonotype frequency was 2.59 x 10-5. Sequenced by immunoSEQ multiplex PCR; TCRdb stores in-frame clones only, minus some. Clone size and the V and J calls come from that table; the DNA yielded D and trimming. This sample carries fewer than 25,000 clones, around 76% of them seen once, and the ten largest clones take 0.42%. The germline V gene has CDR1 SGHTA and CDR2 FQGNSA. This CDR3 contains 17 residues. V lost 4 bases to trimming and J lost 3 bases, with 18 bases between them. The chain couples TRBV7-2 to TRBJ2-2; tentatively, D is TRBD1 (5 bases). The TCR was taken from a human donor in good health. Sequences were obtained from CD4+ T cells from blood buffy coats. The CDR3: CASSSSGRQGYTGELFF. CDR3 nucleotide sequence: TGTGCCAGCAGCTCCTCCGGTCGGCAGGGTTACACCGGGGAGCTGTTTTTT.